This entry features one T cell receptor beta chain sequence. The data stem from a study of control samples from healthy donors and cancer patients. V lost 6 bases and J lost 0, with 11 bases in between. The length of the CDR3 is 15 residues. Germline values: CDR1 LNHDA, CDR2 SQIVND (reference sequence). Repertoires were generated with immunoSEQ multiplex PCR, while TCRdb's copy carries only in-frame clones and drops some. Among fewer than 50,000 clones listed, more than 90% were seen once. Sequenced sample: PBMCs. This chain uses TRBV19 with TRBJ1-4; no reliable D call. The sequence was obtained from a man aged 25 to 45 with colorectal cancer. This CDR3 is CASSPGGATNEKLFF. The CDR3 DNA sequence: TGTGCCAGTAGCCCCGGCGGCGCAACTAATGAAAAACTGTTTTTT.